This T cell receptor beta chain was captured in a study of blood T cell repertoires in COVID-19. Study details: There were acute and convalescent COVID-19 samples, and they came from the United States, Italy and Spain. PBMCs, B-cell-depleted T cells, or T cells were the source of the cDNA or gDNA that made up the material.

There are 14 residues in the CDR3. Trimming took off 3 bases at V and 5 bases at J, with 9 bases between the two ends. CDR1 and CDR2 (germline): KGHDR, SFDVKD. TCRdb's copy holds only in-frame clones and misses some; the assay was immunoSEQ multiplex PCR. Among roughly 210,000 clones listed, around four fifths were seen once. Patients from Seattle were sampled longitudinally, starting during active infection. The rearrangement uses TRBV24-1 and TRBJ2-2; D unresolved. The material sequenced was peripheral blood. This clonotype was obtained from a woman older than 75 with COVID-19, enrolled during active disease. CDR3 residues: CATSDTRVTGELFF. CDR3 in DNA: TGTGCCACCAGTGATACCCGGGTTACCGGGGAGCTGTTTTTT.